This T cell receptor beta chain is drawn from a study of T cells after yellow fever vaccination. Study-wide results and caveats: Detected again after the booster were most primary-vaccination clones, at nearly 97% CD4 and 88% CD8.

On this clonotype itself: Its antigen is unknown.

MiXCR, applied by TCRdb to the 5' RACE reads, yields one record per CDR3 protein. Here the sample spans a few hundred thousand distinct CDR3 sequences, approximately 10% being singletons. This sample comprised PBMCs, obtained on the day of the first yellow fever vaccination. The sequence came from a man aged 18 to 35 who received the YFV17D yellow fever vaccine.

CDR3 in amino acids: CASSEGHTGANVLTF. The CDR3 coding sequence is TGCGCCAGCAGTGAGGGACATACTGGGGCCAACGTCCTGACTTTC. The V call is TRBV10-2, the J call TRBJ2-6; TRBD1 is a possible D gene (5 bases). Germline V lookup: CDR1 WSHSY, CDR2 SAAADI. This CDR3 is built from 15 residues. The V end was cut by 2 bases, the J end by 2 bases, with 7 bases between.